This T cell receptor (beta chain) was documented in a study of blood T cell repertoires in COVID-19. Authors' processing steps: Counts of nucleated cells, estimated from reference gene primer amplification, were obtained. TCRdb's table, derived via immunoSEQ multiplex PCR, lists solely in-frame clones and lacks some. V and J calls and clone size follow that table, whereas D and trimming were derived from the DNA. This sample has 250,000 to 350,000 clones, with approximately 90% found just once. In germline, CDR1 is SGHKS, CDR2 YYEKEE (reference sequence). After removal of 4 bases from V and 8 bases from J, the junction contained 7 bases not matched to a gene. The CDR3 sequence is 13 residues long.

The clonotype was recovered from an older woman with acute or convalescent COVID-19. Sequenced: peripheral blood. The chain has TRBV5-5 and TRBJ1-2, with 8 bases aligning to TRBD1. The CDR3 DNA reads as TGTGCCAGCAGCACGGACAGGGAGGGGGGCTACACCTTC. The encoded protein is CASSTDREGGYTF.